The 15 T cell receptor beta chains below were found in one sample sequenced in a study of shared clonotypes between healthy human individuals. The protocol was immunoSEQ multiplex PCR, while the TCRdb copy is restricted to in-frame clones and leaves out a portion. Found here are approximately 440,000 clones, approximately 71% of them singletons; the top ten hold around 12%. The sequencing sample was made of PBMCs. The receptors derive from a woman between 40 and 50 years old in good health. Some clones in this sample may be carry-over from other donors' samples.

This clone was seen only a few times. This chain links TRBV5-1 with TRBJ2-2; 8 nucleotides match TRBD2. The CDR3 covers 14 residues. The germline CDR1 and CDR2 sequences are SGHRS and YFSETQ. V lost 7 bases, J lost 4 bases, and 6 bases stayed unmatched. As DNA, the CDR3 is TGCGCCAGCCGGGAGGGGTCGAGCACCGGGGAGCTGTTTTTT. It is translated as CASREGSSTGELFF.

V usage is TRBV18 and J usage is TRBJ1-4; the D gene is possibly TRBD1 (6 bases). Between the trimmed V and J ends, which lost 4 bases and 5 bases, there was a span of 8 bases. The CDR3 is made up of 13 amino acids. Germline loops: CDR1 KGHSH, CDR2 LQKENI. The CDR3 sequence: CASSRDKNEKLFF. CDR3 sequence (DNA): TGTGCCAGCTCACGGGACAAGAATGAAAAACTGTTTTTT.

There are a few counts of this clone. The V and J genes are TRBV5-1 and TRBJ2-2; D remains unclear. Germline assignment: CDR1 SGHRS and CDR2 YFSETQ. CDR3 length equals 17 residues. V was cut by 4 bases and J by 2 bases, with 18 bases left in between. The CDR3 loop is CASSKGIISTNTGELFF. CDR3 nucleotide sequence: TGCGCCAGCAGCAAGGGAATTATCTCAACCAACACCGGGGAGCTGTTTTTT.

The V and J genes are TRBV7-2 and TRBJ2-1, with D possibly being TRBD1 or TRBD2 (5 bases each). The V end was cut by 5 bases, the J end by 6 bases, with 11 bases between. Germline CDR1 is SGHTA and CDR2 is FQGNSA. The CDR3 sequence is 13 residues long. For the CDR3, the DNA is TGTGCCAGCAGCCAGGGACCCGGCAATGAGCAGTTCTTC. This gives the protein CASSQGPGNEQFF. The entire variable domain, with the rest obtained from reference TRBV7-2 and TRBJ2-1, is as follows: GAGVSQSPSNKVTEKGKDVELRCDPISGHTALYWYRQSLGQGLEFLIYFQGNSAPDKSGLPSDRFSAERTGGSVSTLTIQRTQQEDSAVYLCASSQGPGNEQFFGPGTRLTVL.

The chain is built from TRBV4-3 and TRBJ2-3, with 9 bases fitting TRBD2. The germline CDR1 and CDR2 sequences are LGHNA and YSLEER. Trimming removed 3 bases from V and 2 bases from J; junction bases left unmatched: 6. The CDR3 loop spans 16 amino acids. Here the CDR3 DNA reads TGCGCCAGCAGCCAGATGACTAGCGGCAACACAGATACGCAGTATTTT. Translating gives CASSQMTSGNTDTQYF.

In the case of this clone: A far larger clone is a single base away, which makes a read error likely. This chain uses TRBV18 with TRBJ2-5, with D perhaps given as TRBD1 or TRBD2 (6 bases each). CDR1 KGHSH and CDR2 LQKENI come from the germline V gene. This CDR3 comprises 12 residues. The CDR3 loop reads CASSGGQETRYF. In DNA form, the CDR3 reads TGTGCCAGCTCAGGGGGGCAAGAGACCCGGTACTTC.

This clone has just one count. Given a far larger clone just one base away, this is likely a sequencing read error. The sample contains more than one DNA sequence encoding this CDR3. This chain connects TRBV28 to TRBJ2-5; D is possibly TRBD2 (6 bases). The germline V gene has CDR1 MDHEN and CDR2 SYDVKM. CDR3 length: 13 residues. CDR3 DNA: TGTGCCAGCAGTTTGCGACTAGGAGAGACCCAATACTTC. Translating gives CASSLRLGETQYF.

The chain combines TRBV27 with TRBJ2-2, with D uncertain. The CDR3 runs 13 residues. V dropped 5 bases and J dropped 8 bases, with 12 bases sitting between them. Looked up from germline, CDR1 is MNHEY and CDR2 is SMNVEV (reference sequence). In DNA form, the CDR3 reads TGTGCCAGCAGTGCCCACTCGGCGGGGGAGCTGTTTTTT. This sequence encodes CASSAHSAGELFF.

V and J are TRBV27 and TRBJ2-2; D remains ambiguous. Germline assignment: CDR1 MNHEY and CDR2 SMNVEV (reference sequence). V lost 3 bases, J lost 3 bases, and 11 bases lay in between. CDR3 length: 15 amino acids. DNA for the CDR3: TGTGCCAGCAGTTTTTCAGGCCGGGACACCGGGGAGCTGTTTTTT. It translates to CASSFSGRDTGELFF.

V gene TRBV5-1 combines with J gene TRBJ2-3; no clear D gene. Per the germline V gene, CDR1 is SGHRS and CDR2 is YFSETQ. This CDR3 region has 15 residues. Between the trimmed V and J ends, which lost 2 bases and 1 base, there was a span of 11 bases. The CDR3, as DNA: TGCGCCAGCAGCTTAGGGCTAGAAGGCACAGATACGCAGTATTTT. It yields the protein CASSLGLEGTDTQYF.

Points on this clone: This is likely an artifact of a read error, given a far larger clone one base away. V gene TRBV2 combines with J gene TRBJ2-7; D may be TRBD2 (5 bases). The CDR3 runs 11 residues. Looked up from germline, CDR1 is SNHLY and CDR2 is FYNNEI. V lost 7 bases and J 6 bases, leaving 10 bases between the germline ends. CDR3 sequence (DNA): TGTGCCAGCACTAGGGAGTGCGAGCAGTACTTC. Translated: CASTRECEQYF. The full variable domain, rest sourced from reference TRBV2 and TRBJ2-7, is EPEVTQTPSHQVTQMGQEVILRCVPISNHLYFYWYRQILGQKVEFLVSFYNNEISEKSEIFDDQFSVERPDGSNFTLKIRSTKLEDSAMYFCASTRECEQYFGPGTRLTVT.

This chain uses TRBV27 with TRBJ1-5, with D perhaps matching TRBD1 (5 bases). The ends were cut back, 6 bases at V and 4 bases at J, with 13 bases in the middle. The germline V gene encodes CDR1 MNHEY and CDR2 SMNVEV (reference sequence). This CDR3 is 14 amino acids long. CDR3 loop: CASRGWGGNQPQHF. The CDR3 DNA sequence: TGTGCCAGCAGGGGGTGGGGCGGAAATCAGCCCCAGCATTTT.

The V gene is TRBV4-3, the J gene TRBJ2-7; 9 bases are shared with TRBD2. V trimming: 0 bases; J trimming: 3 bases; junction bases outside the gene matches: 9. The CDR3 contains 17 residues. Germline assignment: CDR1 LGHNA and CDR2 YSLEER. This CDR3 reads CASSQDNLGLAVYEQYF. CDR3 DNA sequence: TGCGCCAGCAGCCAAGATAATCTGGGACTAGCAGTCTACGAGCAGTACTTC.

This chain uses TRBV11-2 with TRBJ1-3; no definite D call. V lost 5 bases, J lost 0 bases, and 14 bases lay in between. Germline V gene lookup returns CDR1 SGHAT and CDR2 FQNNGV. The CDR3 sequence is 16 residues long. The CDR3 DNA reads TGTGCCAGCAGCCCAGCCTGGGTCCGCTCTGGAAACACCATATATTTT. It specifies CASSPAWVRSGNTIYF.

This clone was detected only a few times. A far larger clone is a single base away, which makes a read error likely. The identical CDR3 is also encoded by other nucleotide sequences in the sample. The rearrangement uses TRBV30 and TRBJ2-5; D is perhaps TRBD2 (5 bases). The J call is in doubt because the DNA end fits TRBJ2-7 better. CDR3 length: 13 amino acids. Germline V CDR1 and CDR2: GTSNPN, SVGIG (reference sequence). The CDR3 bases are TGCGCCTGGATGCGGGCAGGAGGCTACGAGCAGTACTTC. This codes for CAWMRAGGYEQYF.